Below, 23 T cell receptor delta chains from the same sample are listed, as sequenced in a study of gamma delta lymphoproliferative disorders and STAT genes. TCRdb re-called the multiplex PCR reads through CATT. The table records under 2,000 delta-chain clones, approximately 2.7% of them present only once. The receptor sequences were amplified from genomic DNA of peripheral blood mononuclear cells. The specimen sequenced was blood. The receptors originated from a human donor in good health.

This clone was seen a handful of times. A much more abundant neighbour one base away suggests this may be a read error. This specimen includes other DNA sequences encoding the same CDR3. The chain joins TRDV1 to TRDJ1; 8 bases align to TRDD3. This CDR3 spans 20 amino acids. Germline assignment: CDR1 TSWWSYY and CDR2 QGS. CDR3 loop: CALGELPYWGSHRGTDKLIF. The CDR3 bases are TGTGCTCTTGGGGAACTCCCGTACTGGGGGTCCCATCGGGGCACCGATAAGCTCATCTTT.

To note about this clone: Given a much more abundant clone one base away, this may be a read error. This CDR3 is also generated by other DNA sequences in the sample. The V gene is TRDV1, the J gene TRDJ1; D is possibly TRDD3 (5 bases). This CDR3 comprises 19 residues. Germline CDR1 TSWWSYY, CDR2 QGS. Deletions cut 4 bases from V and 0 bases from J, with 24 bases between. The CDR3 protein is CALGGPPRSGELYTDKLIF. CDR3 bases: TGTGCTCTTGGGGGCCCCCCTCGATCCGGGGAGCTATACACCGATAAACTCATCTTT.

Points on this clone: The protein TCRdb gives is from a much larger clone and does not agree with this DNA's translation at residue 12, likely a read error; the protein shown here comes from the DNA. The chain couples TRDV1 to TRDJ1, with 8 bases matching TRDD2. The length of the CDR3 is 14 residues. Per the germline V gene, CDR1 is TSWWSYY and CDR2 is QGS. This CDR3 is CALGDLLPTDKPIF. The CDR3 DNA sequence: TGTGCTCTTGGGGATCTACTTCCTACCGATAAACCCATCTTT.

This clone came up a few times. A far larger clone differs by one base, so this is likely a read error. No DNA is shown, since the ends of the CDR3 on it are uncertain; the CDR3 is the one TCRdb lists. This chain links TRDV2 with TRDJ1; the tabulated D call, TRDD3, remains unverified against the DNA. Germline CDR1 GEAIGNYY, CDR2 EKD. The CDR3 region is 19 residues in length, termini included. CDR3 loop: CACSSLEKGYDEYTDKLIF.

Remarks on this clone: With a far larger clone one base away, a read error is the likely cause. Other DNA sequences within the sample encode an identical CDR3. The CDR3 DNA sequence: TGTGCCTGCGACAGCTTGGGACTGATGCGCGCCGATAAACTCATCTTT. The encoded protein is CACDSLGLMRADKLIF. The V gene is TRDV2, the J gene TRDJ1; unclear D gene. Germline-derived CDR1 and CDR2 are GEAIGNYY and EKD. The length of the CDR3 is 16 residues.

For this clone: This likely stems from a read error, as it lies one base from a far larger clone. The chain is built from TRDV1 and TRDJ1; maybe TRDD3 (5 bases). CDR1 is TSWWSYY, CDR2 QGS, per germline. CDR3 size: 23 residues. V gave up 0 bases and J gave up 2 bases, with 34 bases separating them. The CDR3 region has the DNA TGTGCTCTTGGGGAACTCGGAAGATACTGGACAGGATCCGGGGACACGGGTACCGATAAACTCATCTTT. This translates into CALGELGRYWTGSGDTGTDKLIF.

This clone was observed a handful of times. V is TRDV1 and J is TRDJ1; 9 nucleotides match TRDD3. The CDR3 sequence is 17 residues long. After removal of 7 bases from V and 0 bases from J, the junction contained 12 bases not matched to a gene. The germline CDR1 and CDR2 sequences are TSWWSYY and QGS. The CDR3 protein is CALALPGIRGYTDKLIF. CDR3 nucleotide sequence: TGTGCTCTTGCCCTCCCGGGGATACGGGGGTACACCGATAAACTCATCTTT.

About this clone: TCRdb shows a much larger clone's protein in place of this DNA's translation, and the two differ at residue 11, likely through a read error; the protein shown is translated from the DNA. V gene TRDV2 combines with J gene TRDJ1; 11 bases agree with TRDD3. Trimming took 1 base from V and 8 from J; bases not matched to a gene: 8. Germline V gene data show CDR1 as GEAIGNYY and CDR2 as EKD. This CDR3 is built from 15 residues. Here the CDR3 reads CACDTLGGYVLKLIF. CDR3 bases: TGTGCCTGTGACACTCTTGGGGGATACGTCCTAAAACTCATCTTT.

Only a few counts were recorded for this clone. V gene TRDV2 combines with J gene TRDJ1; 7 bases map to TRDD3. V lost 0 bases, J lost 10 bases, and 13 bases stayed unmatched. This CDR3 spans 15 amino acids. The germline V gene encodes CDR1 GEAIGNYY and CDR2 EKD. The CDR3 is CACDTLEGDDKGLIF. As DNA, the CDR3 is TGTGCCTGTGACACCCTTGAGGGGGATGATAAGGGACTCATCTTT.

In regard to this clone: This likely reflects a read error, since a far larger clone is one base away. Other nucleotide sequences from this sample produce the same CDR3. The gene calls are TRDV3 and TRDJ1; D might be TRDD3 (6 bases). The V gene's germline CDR1 is TVYSNPD and CDR2 GDNSRS (reference sequence). The CDR3 contains 23 residues. As DNA, the CDR3 is TGTGCCTTTCCCACGTTAAAGGTTCGGGTGTGGGCAGGGGGAAGGCAGGACACTGATAAACTCATCTTT. Its translation is CAFPTLKVRVWAGGRQDTDKLIF. The variable domain in full, with the rest retrieved from reference TRDV3 and TRDJ1, is CDKVTQSSPDQTVASGSEVVLLCTYDTVYSNPDLFWYRIRPDYSFQFVFYGDNSRSEGADFTQGRFSVKHILTQKAFHLVISPVRTEDSATYYCAFPTLKVRVWAGGRQDTDKLIFGKGTRVTVEP.

Worth noting for this clone: One base separates it from a far larger clone, so it is likely a read error. Other DNA sequences in this specimen translate into the identical CDR3. This chain uses TRDV2 with TRDJ1; D ambiguous. This CDR3 contains 15 residues. Germline CDR1 and CDR2: GEAIGNYY and EKD. The CDR3 DNA reads TGTGCCTGTGACACCTTGTGCCGATGCACCGATAAGCTCATCTTT. The encoded protein is CACDTLCRCTDKLIF.

V is TRDV2 and J is TRDJ1; D is unclear. CDR3 length: 12 residues. Between the trimmed V and J ends, which lost 5 bases and 0 bases, there was a span of 6 bases. Germline V gene lookup returns CDR1 GEAIGNYY and CDR2 EKD. CDR3 loop: CACAQDTDKLIF. The CDR3 coding sequence is TGTGCCTGTGCTCAAGACACCGATAAACTCATCTTT.

There are a few counts of this clone. TCRdb attributes to this sequence the protein of a much larger clone, which differs from the DNA translation at residue 14; a read error is likely, and the protein displayed is translated from the DNA. The chain couples TRAV38-2/DV8 to TRDJ1; 9 nucleotides align to TRDD3. The CDR3 is 18 amino acids. The germline gives CDR1 TSESDYY, CDR2 QEAYKQQN. This CDR3 reads CAYQGDTLFPPYTNKLIF. CDR3 DNA sequence: TGTGCTTATCAGGGGGATACATTGTTCCCTCCTTACACCAATAAACTCATCTTT.

Worth noting for this clone: Since a far larger clone is one base different, this is likely a read error. V usage is TRDV2 and J usage is TRDJ1; 13 bases line up with TRDD3. The germline V gene encodes CDR1 GEAIGNYY and CDR2 EKD. This CDR3 contains 19 residues. J gave up 0 bases and V 3 bases, and 12 bases lay outside the gene matches. The CDR3 DNA reads as TGTGCCTGTGACGCCTTAGTACTGGGGGATACGCATTACACCGATAAACTCATCTTT. It specifies CACDALVLGDTHYTDKLIF.

This clone was picked up a small number of times. TCRdb's entry gives the protein of a much larger clone, which mismatches this DNA's translation at residue 5, likely from a read error; the protein reported here is translated from the DNA. J is TRDJ1 and V is TRDV3; TRDD3 matches at 11 bases. V shed 2 bases, J shed 2 bases, and the junction held 25 bases outside the gene matches. The CDR3 contains 21 residues. Germline CDR1 reads TVYSNPD; CDR2 reads GDNSRS (reference sequence). This CDR3 reads CAFFSPTLKYWGIRLTDKLIF. Here the CDR3 DNA reads TGTGCCTTTTTCTCTCCTACGTTGAAGTACTGGGGGATAAGGCTGACCGATAAACTCATCTTT.

In regard to this clone: TCRdb lists the protein of a much larger clone for this DNA, which differs at residue 9, so this is likely a read error; the protein given here is translated from the DNA itself. The chain joins TRDV2 to TRDJ1; 9 bases map to TRDD3. CDR1 and CDR2 (germline): GEAIGNYY, EKD. The junction had 5 bases not matched to a gene; V was cut back by 3 bases and J by 4 bases. This CDR3 is 14 amino acids long. The CDR3 spells CACDQLGDCDKLIF. The CDR3 coding sequence is TGTGCCTGTGACCAACTGGGGGACTGCGATAAACTCATCTTT.

This clone was found a few times. A read error is the likely source, as a far larger clone sits one nucleotide away. Other DNA sequences in this sample translate to the same CDR3. The chain employs TRDV2 and TRDJ1, with D uncertain. The CDR3 extends over 16 amino acids. Germline loops: CDR1 GEAIGNYY, CDR2 EKD. In DNA, the CDR3 is TGTGCCTGTGACACCGTGGCCTTGCAGGACACCGACAAACTCATCTTT. It is translated as CACDTVALQDTDKLIF.

A word on this clone: The TCRdb protein, from a much larger clone, departs from this DNA's translation at residue 10, likely by read error; the protein shown derives from the DNA. This sequence joins TRDV2 and TRDJ3, with TRDD3 matching over 8 bases. The CDR3 consists of 18 residues. The V and J ends lost 1 base and 5 bases, in that order; junction bases with no gene match: 9. Germline CDR1 GEAIGNYY, CDR2 EKD. CDR3 DNA sequence: TGTGCCTGTGACACGTACTGGGGGGCGGGAGGGGACACCCGACAGATGTTTTTC. This translates into CACDTYWGAGGDTRQMFF.

Of note for this clone: TCRdb records a much larger clone's protein for this DNA, with a difference at residue 11 that likely arises from a read error; the protein given is the translation of the DNA. The J gene is TRDJ1, the V gene TRDV2; TRDD3 aligns across 13 bases. Germline V lookup: CDR1 GEAIGNYY, CDR2 EKD. J was trimmed by 2 bases and V by 2 bases; bases with no gene match: 10. The CDR3 is made up of 18 amino acids. In DNA form, the CDR3 reads TGTGCCTGTGACATTCTACTGGGGGATACGCAGGGGACCGATAAACTCATCTTT. This translates into CACDILLGDTQGTDKLIF.

This clone has a handful of counts. A read error is likely here: a far larger clone is one base away. The DNA is omitted, as the CDR3 cannot be located on it reliably, and the CDR3 follows TCRdb's listing. Other DNA variants within this sample encode the same CDR3. This chain joins TRAV29/DV5 and TRDJ1; TRDD3, the D gene given by the table, was not confirmed from the DNA. Germline-derived CDR1 and CDR2 are NSMFDY and ISSIKDK. Both ends counted, the CDR3 spans 22 residues. The CDR3: CSVLLCGGRGLGDTANTDKLIF.

This clone was counted a few times. Germline and junction disagree at one end, which may indicate a read error. This chain joins TRAV38-2/DV8 and TRDJ2; D is unresolved. The CDR3 is 13 residues long. The germline CDR1 and CDR2 sequences are TSESDYY and QEAYKQQN. CDR3 sequence reads: CAYERSGNTPLIF. The CDR3 bases are TGTGCTTATGAACGGTCAGGAAACACACCTCTTATCTTT.

With respect to this clone: TCRdb's protein, taken from a much larger clone, differs from this DNA's translation at residue 15, likely owing to a read error; the protein displayed comes from the DNA. The chain recombines TRDV2 with TRDJ1; 13 bases are shared with TRDD3. The CDR3 sequence is 20 residues long. Trimming at V came to 0 bases and at J to 4 bases, leaving 16 bases not matched to a gene. The germline gives CDR1 GEAIGNYY, CDR2 EKD. The CDR3 nucleotides are TGTGCCTGTGACACCGTCGGCGTAGATACTGGGGGATACGGTCTCGATAAACTCATCTTT. It specifies CACDTVGVDTGGYGLDKLIF.

This clone is categorized as medium-sized. The rearrangement links TRAV29/DV5 to TRDJ1; D tentatively fits TRDD2 or TRDD3 (9 bases each). Trimming cost V 5 bases and J 0 bases, with 41 bases left between them. Germline V gene data show CDR1 as NSMFDY and CDR2 as ISSIKDK. The CDR3 sequence is 23 residues long. The CDR3 loop is CAASFLPGDTGHIRRLYTDKLIF. The CDR3 DNA is TGTGCAGCCTCCTTCCTACCGGGGGATACCGGACATATTAGACGGTTGTACACCGATAAACTCATCTTT.